The next 6 T cell receptor beta chains were all read from a single sample in a study of OX40 agonist ivuxolimab in advanced cancers. The data were produced by immunoSEQ multiplex PCR, yet TCRdb's version contains in-frame clones alone and is incomplete. The sample contains around 21,000 clones, about four fifths of which appear only once. The input for sequencing was CD4+ or CD8+ T cells sorted from blood, taken in a trial of the OX40 agonist ivuxolimab. These receptor sequences come from an adult with an advanced solid tumor such as melanoma, head and neck, liver or kidney cancer.

This clone appeared a few times. The chain combines TRBV2 with TRBJ1-1; D is ambiguous. V was trimmed by 6 bases and J by 4 bases, leaving 12 bases between them. The length of the CDR3 is 13 residues. From germline, CDR1 is SNHLY and CDR2 FYNNEI. The CDR3 loop is CASRAGDTTEAFF. The CDR3 DNA sequence: TGTGCCAGCAGGGCAGGAGATACCACTGAAGCTTTCTTT.

CDR3 sequence: CASSLVWDTGELFF. CDR3 nucleotides: TGCGCCAGCAGCTTGGTTTGGGACACCGGGGAGCTGTTTTTT. This chain uses TRBV5-1 with TRBJ2-2; no clear D gene. V was cut by 0 bases and J by 3 bases, with 6 bases left in between. Per the germline V gene, CDR1 is SGHRS and CDR2 is YFSETQ. The CDR3 is 14 residues long.

In its sample, this clone ranks as large. The chain combines TRBV28 with TRBJ1-1; D ambiguous. V was shortened by 2 bases and J by 4 bases, with 14 bases between the two germline ends. This CDR3 has 15 amino acids. CDR1 is MDHEN and CDR2 is SYDVKM in the germline V gene. The CDR3 loop is CASSLEAAVSTEAFF. CDR3 in DNA: TGTGCCAGCAGTTTAGAGGCGGCAGTATCCACTGAAGCTTTCTTT. Together with reference TRBV28 and TRBJ1-1, the CDR3 gives the full variable domain: DVKVTQSSRYLVKRTGEKVFLECVQDMDHENMFWYRQDPGLGLRLIYFSYDVKMKEKGDIPEGYSVSREKKERFSLILESASTNQTSMYLCASSLEAAVSTEAFFGQGTRLTVV.

The V and J genes are TRBV25-1 and TRBJ2-5; maybe TRBD1 (6 bases). This CDR3 region has 18 residues. The V gene lost 0 bases and the J gene lost 1 base, with 18 bases spanning the gap. From germline, CDR1 is MGHDK and CDR2 SYGVNS. CDR3 residues: CASSEYGGEGDRQETQYF. CDR3 DNA: TGTGCCAGCAGTGAATATGGGGGTGAGGGGGACCGCCAAGAGACCCAGTACTTC.

The V call is TRBV9, the J call TRBJ1-1, with TRBD1 matching 8 bases. Germline lookup yields CDR1 SGDLS and CDR2 YYNGEE. V lost 0 bases to trimming and J lost 4 bases; unmatched junction nucleotides: 5. The CDR3 has 15 residues. The CDR3 sequence is CASSVVGQGPTEAFF. CDR3 coding DNA: TGTGCCAGCAGCGTAGTCGGACAGGGTCCCACTGAAGCTTTCTTT.

The V gene is TRBV11-2, the J gene TRBJ2-1; maybe TRBD1 (6 bases). V lost 6 bases, J lost 1 base, and 16 bases lay in between. Germline V gene lookup returns CDR1 SGHAT and CDR2 FQNNGV. The CDR3 has 16 amino acids. The CDR3 DNA is TGTGCCAGCAGTGACCAACAGGGTGGATCCTACAATGAGCAGTTCTTC. It specifies CASSDQQGGSYNEQFF.